This T cell receptor beta chain emerged from a study of blood T cell repertoires in COVID-19 (dated by TCRdb to 2018 to 2021). About the full investigation: Samples from collaborators originated in the United States, Italy and Spain and spanned both the acute and convalescent phases of COVID-19. The material from the prospective study consisted of cDNA or gDNA derived from T cells, B-cell-depleted T cells, or PBMCs. Deeply sampled blood TCRbeta repertoires from subjects exposed to, actively infected with, or recovered from COVID-19 were included in the dataset. A freely available public database, intended as a resource for researchers studying the immune response to SARS-CoV-2, is where the repertoires were released. Samples came from the ongoing ImmuneRACE study (first 160 participants) plus 1,254 subjects from 6 global collaborators. The sample metadata nearly always contained a de-identified subject ID, COVID-19 status, age in years and sex. Where HLA class I and class II types were available, the types were taken from metadata supplied by the sample provider, not from assay-based typing.

The paper's findings and limits, for the study overall: The amount of clinical and demographic metadata varied by source and participant and was provided uncurated.

TCRbeta CDR3 regions were amplified from genomic DNA by means of the immunoSEQ Assay, a bias-controlled multiplex PCR. The study's processing was this. The number of nucleated cells in each sample was estimated from the amplification of reference gene primers within the assay. Sequence reads were collapsed and filtered to measure the absolute abundance of every unique TCRbeta CDR3 rearrangement. For each sample, productive Simpson clonality was calculated by taking the square root of Simpson's diversity index across productive rearrangements. TCRdb obtained this table from immuneACCESS and retained in-frame rearrangements with V and J assigned. These tables miss some clones; where compared with another copy, unresolved V genes account for less than half of the shortfall, and the remainder is unexplained. V, J and clone size are those of that table, while D and trimming were read from the DNA. Here the sample has about 410,000 clones; less than 95% occur a single time. 0.55% to 0.75% of the sample is taken by the ten largest.

Notes on this clone: Which antigen it targets is not known. Base qualities are not at hand, and no much larger clone is one base apart.

In the prospective study, participants were about 18 to 100 years old, resided in fewer than 25 geographic areas of the United States, and were enrolled through a virtual design. In the prospective study, cohorts were assigned on the basis of participant-reported clinical history obtained from a screening survey and a study questionnaire. ImmuneRACE Cohort 3 recovered participants were defined by two consecutive negative NP/OP PCR tests, healthcare professional clearance, or symptom resolution. In the prospective study, mobile phlebotomists collected whole blood, serum and a nasopharyngeal or oropharyngeal swab from each participant. Additional blood draws and questionnaires over a 2-month period could optionally be provided by prospective study participants. Before DNA extraction, prospective study blood samples were shipped either frozen or at room temperature. The sequenced sample was PBMCs or T cells enriched from blood (not recorded which). The receptor was derived from a man younger than 35 who had recovered from COVID-19.

The DNA is as follows: TGTGCCAGTAGCACAGAGAACACCATATATTTT. The resulting protein is CASSTENTIYF. The rearranged chain carries TRBV19 and TRBJ1-3, with the D gene not clear enough to name. The CDR3 runs 11 amino acids, cysteine and phenylalanine included. Just the 33-base CDR3 DNA is kept, in frame starting at base 1. V is cut by 6 bases and J by 7 bases, and the space between the germline ends is 7 bases. Per the germline V gene (reference sequence), LNHDA is the CDR1 and SQIVND is the CDR2.